The 26 T cell receptor beta chains presented below share a single source sample, sequenced in a study of blood T cell repertoires in COVID-19. The assay was immunoSEQ multiplex PCR, and TCRdb's table has in-frame clones only and misses some. The data contain about 38,000 clones, approximately 80% of them singletons. The sequenced material came from peripheral blood. Receptors were obtained from a man aged 50-60 years with active COVID-19.

As to this clone: Other DNA variants within this sample encode the same CDR3. The rearrangement links TRBV18 to TRBJ2-5, with a weak D call TRBD2 (5 bases). V lost 3 bases, J lost 1 base, and 6 bases lay in between. Germline CDR1 KGHSH, CDR2 LQKENI. This CDR3 region has 13 residues. The CDR3 spells CASSPGSQETQYF. CDR3 coding DNA: TGTGCCAGCTCACCGGGGAGCCAAGAGACCCAGTACTTC.

The chain joins TRBV11-2 to TRBJ2-7, with 9 nucleotides matching TRBD2. Germline V CDR1 and CDR2: SGHAT, FQNNGV. V was pared by 8 bases and J by 3 bases, with 2 bases of the junction left unmatched. The CDR3 is 12 amino acids. The DNA of the CDR3 is TGTGCCAGCGCGGGGGGGAACTACGAGCAGTACTTC. This encodes CASAGGNYEQYF.

This chain connects TRBV28 to TRBJ1-1, with D possibly being TRBD1 (6 bases). CDR1 is MDHEN and CDR2 is SYDVKM in the germline V gene. The CDR3 extends over 13 amino acids. The V end lost 5 bases, the J end lost 4 bases, and 11 bases lay between the germline ends. The CDR3 loop is CASSTHRVTEAFF. The CDR3 DNA follows: TGTGCCAGCAGTACCCACAGGGTCACTGAAGCTTTCTTT.

J is TRBJ2-1 and V is TRBV19; the D gene is possibly TRBD2 (5 bases). The V end lost 4 bases, the J end lost 10 bases, and 20 bases lay between the germline ends. CDR1 is LNHDA, CDR2 SQIVND, per germline (reference sequence). The CDR3 covers 15 residues. The CDR3 DNA sequence: TGTGCCAGTAGTAATAGGCGACTATCCTGGGGAGAGCAGTTCTTC. Translation: CASSNRRLSWGEQFF. Combining the CDR3 with reference TRBV19 and TRBJ2-1 gives the whole variable domain DGGITQSPKYLFRKEGQNVTLSCEQNLNHDAMYWYRQDPGQGLRLIYYSQIVNDFQKGDIAEGYSVSREKKESFPLTVTSAQKNPTAFYLCASSNRRLSWGEQFFGPGTRLTVL.

This rearrangement joins TRBV3-1 (or the pseudogene TRBV3-2) to TRBJ1-2, with D perhaps TRBD1 (6 bases). The germline V gene encodes CDR1 LGHDT and CDR2 YNNKEL (reference sequence). The CDR3 covers 15 residues. Between the trimmed V and J ends, which lost 0 bases and 2 bases, there was a span of 10 bases. In nucleotides, the CDR3 is TGTGCCAGCAGCCAAGATGGGCAGGGGAACTATGGCTACACCTTC. It codes for CASSQDGQGNYGYTF.

The V gene is TRBV27, the J gene TRBJ1-3; tentative D call: TRBD1 (6 bases). From germline, CDR1 is MNHEY and CDR2 SMNVEV (reference sequence). V was clipped by 6 bases and J by 4 bases, with 13 bases between them. The CDR3 extends over 14 amino acids. As DNA, the CDR3 is TGTGCCAGCAGCCTCAGGGGCTCGGGAAACACCATATATTTT. It codes for CASSLRGSGNTIYF.

This chain uses TRBV5-1 with TRBJ1-2, with a weak D call TRBD1 (5 bases). Looked up from germline, CDR1 is SGHRS and CDR2 is YFSETQ. The germline V and J ends were trimmed by 5 bases and 4 bases, with 9 bases remaining between them. This CDR3 is built from 12 residues. CDR3 protein: CASRDRSYGYTF. CDR3 bases: TGCGCCAGCAGAGACAGATCCTATGGCTACACCTTC.

This clone was counted once. At one end the junction does not follow the germline gene, possibly because of a read error. The chain recombines TRBV2 with TRBJ2-7; no clear D gene. CDR1 SNHLY and CDR2 FYNNEI come from the germline V gene. CDR3 length: 11 amino acids. The CDR3, as DNA: TGTGCCGGCAGTACTTCCTACGAGCAGTACTTC. Translated: CAGSTSYEQYF.

J is TRBJ2-1 and V is TRBV29-1, with D possibly matching TRBD1 (5 bases). CDR3 size: 12 residues. Germline V CDR1 and CDR2: SQVTM, ANQGSEA. V lost 6 bases, J lost 15 bases, and 21 bases lay in between. The CDR3 DNA reads as TGCAGCGTAGGGGCCGACGCAGGTTTGCTGTTCTTC. Translating gives CSVGADAGLLFF.

On this clone: One junction end disagrees with the germline gene, perhaps due to a read error. V is TRBV2 and J is TRBJ1-5; 9 positions match TRBD1. Germline V lookup: CDR1 SNHLY, CDR2 FYNNEI. CDR3 length: 15 amino acids. The CDR3 coding sequence is TGTGCCAGCAGGGAAGGGACAGGGTTGGTTCAGCCCCAGCATTTT. The encoded protein is CASREGTGLVQPQHF.

The J gene is TRBJ2-3, the V gene TRBV7-9; 9 nucleotides match TRBD1. The J segment lost 5 bases and the V segment lost 4 bases, leaving 4 bases of the junction unmatched. CDR3 size: 14 residues. Per germline, CDR1 SEHNR and CDR2 FQNEAQ (reference sequence). The CDR3 loop is CASSSGQGLDTQYF. CDR3 DNA sequence: TGTGCCAGCAGCTCAGGACAGGGGTTAGATACGCAGTATTTT.

The count of this clone is one. V usage is TRBV19 and J usage is TRBJ2-2, with TRBD1 identical over 8 bases. The CDR3 consists of 14 residues. Germline CDR1 is LNHDA and CDR2 is SQIVND (reference sequence). The J segment lost 8 bases and the V segment lost 9 bases, leaving 11 bases of the junction unmatched. The CDR3 loop is CASRGLQKVGELFF. CDR3 coding DNA: TGTGCCAGCAGGGGGCTCCAGAAGGTGGGGGAGCTGTTTTTT.

This chain uses TRBV5-5 with TRBJ1-5; TRBD1 matches at 10 bases. J lost 6 bases, V lost 1 base, and 10 bases had no gene match. This CDR3 has 17 amino acids. Germline V gene lookup returns CDR1 SGHKS and CDR2 YYEKEE (reference sequence). The DNA of the CDR3 is TGTGCCAGCAGCTTGCGGCCGACAGGGGGCGGGAGTCAGCCCCAGCATTTT. It yields the protein CASSLRPTGGGSQPQHF.

The chain links TRBV29-1 to TRBJ1-2; no firm D call. V lost 7 bases and J 3 bases, leaving 6 bases between the germline ends. This CDR3 spans 10 amino acids. Germline V gives CDR1 SQVTM, CDR2 ANQGSEA. The CDR3 coding sequence is TGCAGCGCTGGAGACTATGGCTACACCTTC. Its protein is CSAGDYGYTF.

The chain joins TRBV19 to TRBJ2-5, with D maybe TRBD2 (5 bases). Per the germline V gene, CDR1 is LNHDA and CDR2 is SQIVND (reference sequence). V shed 6 bases and J shed 4 bases, with 15 bases lying between them. The CDR3 has 14 residues. The CDR3 loop reads CASSPDAGGETQYF. The CDR3 coding sequence is TGTGCCAGTAGCCCCGACGCGGGCGGAGAGACCCAGTACTTC.

This chain joins TRBV29-1 and TRBJ2-5, with 8 bases identical to TRBD1. The germline V gene encodes CDR1 SQVTM and CDR2 ANQGSEA. The CDR3 spans 12 residues. V shed 6 bases, J shed 3 bases, and the junction held 3 bases outside the gene matches. The CDR3 here is CSVAGGKETQYF. The DNA of the CDR3 is TGCAGCGTCGCAGGGGGCAAAGAGACCCAGTACTTC.

This rearrangement joins TRBV12-3 or TRBV12-4 to TRBJ2-2, with unresolved D. Trimming took 8 bases from V and 2 from J, leaving 9 bases between them. This CDR3 comprises 13 residues. CDR3 nucleotide sequence: TGTGCCAGCGCTAACAGAAACACCGGGGAGCTGTTTTTT. Protein product: CASANRNTGELFF.

The chain is built from TRBV3-1 (or the pseudogene TRBV3-2) and TRBJ2-2; 7 bases agree with TRBD2. Per the germline V gene, CDR1 is LGHDT and CDR2 is YNNKEL (reference sequence). The CDR3 has 16 residues. V shed 0 bases, J shed 3 bases, and the junction held 4 bases outside the gene matches. The CDR3 bases are TGTGCCAGCAGCCAAGATCGGCGGGGGTACACCGGGGAGCTGTTTTTT. Translation gives CASSQDRRGYTGELFF.

The rearrangement uses TRBV9 and TRBJ2-6, with unresolved D. V was trimmed by 1 base and J by 2 bases, leaving 4 bases between them. CDR1 and CDR2 from the germline V gene are SGDLS and YYNGEE. The CDR3 has 14 amino acids. CDR3 protein: CASSVTTGANVLTF. Written as DNA, the CDR3 is TGTGCCAGCAGCGTAACAACTGGGGCCAACGTCCTGACTTTC. The full variable domain, with the rest looked up from reference TRBV9 and TRBJ2-6, is DSGVTQTPKHLITATGQRVTLRCSPRSGDLSVYWYQQSLDQGLQFLIQYYNGEERAKGNILERFSAQQFPDLHSELNLSSLELGDSALYFCASSVTTGANVLTFGAGSRLTVL.

This chain joins TRBV14 and TRBJ2-7, with D possibly being TRBD1 (6 bases). The germline gives CDR1 SGHDN, CDR2 FVKESK. V dropped 5 bases and J dropped 3 bases, with 23 bases sitting between them. The CDR3 has 17 residues. The CDR3 nucleotides read TGTGCCAGCAGCAAAGCCCCGCTACAGGGTTACATCTACGAGCAGTACTTC. It translates to CASSKAPLQGYIYEQYF.

The chain couples TRBV19 to TRBJ1-6, with D tentatively TRBD1 (6 bases). Germline V CDR1 and CDR2: LNHDA, SQIVND (reference sequence). Trimming stripped 6 bases from V and 5 bases from J, with 14 bases between. The CDR3 loop spans 15 amino acids. In DNA form, the CDR3 reads TGTGCCAGTAGAGATCTTCAGGGGAATAATTCACCCCTCCACTTT. Amino acids: CASRDLQGNNSPLHF.

This clone has a handful of counts. The V and J genes are TRBV3-1 (or the pseudogene TRBV3-2) and TRBJ2-3; D ambiguous. Deletions cut 0 bases from V and 3 bases from J, with 10 bases between. CDR3 length equals 15 residues. The germline gives CDR1 LGHDT, CDR2 YNNKEL (reference sequence). The DNA of the CDR3 is TGTGCCAGCAGCCAAGAAACCCAGGTAACAGATACGCAGTATTTT. It is translated as CASSQETQVTDTQYF.

This chain connects TRBV10-3 to TRBJ2-2; D is unclear. Germline-derived CDR1 and CDR2 are ENHRY and SYGVKD. Between the trimmed V and J ends, which lost 0 bases and 5 bases, there was a span of 7 bases. The CDR3 runs to 14 residues. The CDR3 DNA is TGTGCCATCAGTGAGTCCGGCAGGACCGGGGAGCTGTTTTTT. Protein sequence: CAISESGRTGELFF.

CDR3 protein: CSAQVGQRNYGYTF. DNA of the CDR3: TGCAGCGCCCAGGTGGGACAGAGAAACTATGGCTACACCTTC. The chain uses TRBV29-1 and TRBJ1-2, with TRBD1 matching over 7 bases. In germline, CDR1 is SQVTM, CDR2 ANQGSEA. Trimming at V came to 7 bases and at J to 2 bases, leaving 10 bases not matched to a gene. The CDR3 totals 14 residues.

This chain links TRBV10-2 with TRBJ1-4, with TRBD1 matching over 9 bases. V shed 6 bases, J shed 7 bases, and the junction held 12 bases outside the gene matches. This CDR3 has 16 amino acids. Looked up from germline, CDR1 is WSHSY and CDR2 is SAAADI. The CDR3 sequence is CASRPGQGTGGEKLFF. In nucleotides, the CDR3 is TGCGCCAGCAGACCGGGACAGGGAACAGGGGGTGAAAAACTGTTTTTT.

The chain links TRBV5-4 to TRBJ2-5; D unresolved. The CDR3 is 15 amino acids. The germline gives CDR1 SGHNT, CDR2 YYREEE (reference sequence). Between the trimmed V and J ends, which lost 1 base and 2 bases, there was a span of 12 bases. The CDR3: CASSLKVGGQETQYF. The DNA for the CDR3 is TGTGCCAGCAGCTTGAAAGTAGGCGGACAAGAGACCCAGTACTTC. The whole variable domain, filled in from reference TRBV5-4 and TRBJ2-5, reads ETGVTQSPTHLIKTRGQQVTLRCSSQSGHNTVSWYQQALGQGPQFIFQYYREEENGRGNFPPRFSGLQFPNYSSELNVNALELDDSALYLCASSLKVGGQETQYFGPGTRLLVL.